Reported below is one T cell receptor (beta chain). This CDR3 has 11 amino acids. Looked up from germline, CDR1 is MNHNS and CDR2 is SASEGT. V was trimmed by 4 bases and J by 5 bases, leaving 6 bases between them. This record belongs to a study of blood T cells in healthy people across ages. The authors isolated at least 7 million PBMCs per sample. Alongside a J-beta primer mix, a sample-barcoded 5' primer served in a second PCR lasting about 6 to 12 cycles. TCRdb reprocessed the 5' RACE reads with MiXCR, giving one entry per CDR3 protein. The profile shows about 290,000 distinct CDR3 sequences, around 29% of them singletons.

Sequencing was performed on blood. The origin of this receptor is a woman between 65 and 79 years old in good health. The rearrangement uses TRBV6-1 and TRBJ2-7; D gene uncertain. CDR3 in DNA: TGTGCCAGCAGTGTTCTCAACGAGCAGTACTTC. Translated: CASSVLNEQYF.